These T cell receptor beta chains were read from a single sample in a study of response to subunit inactivated influenza vaccine. From the RT-PCR reads, TCRdb called clonotypes with MiXCR, one entry per CDR3 protein. The sample has hundreds of thousands of distinct CDR3 sequences; 14% are singletons. This sample comprised PBMCs from blood, obtained 14 days before vaccination. All receptors derive from a man in his forties or fifties who received an inactivated influenza vaccine. CDR3s include the opening cysteine and the closing phenylalanine or tryptophan. D genes are given only for firm matches. Where a row states a size, it is once, few, many or the class of an expanded clone; other rows omit it.

TRBJ2-5 | TRBV3-1 | . | TRBD2 | TGTGCCAGCACCCGGGGGGGGAAGGAGACCCAGTACTTC | CASTRGGKETQYF
TRBJ2-2 | TRBV5-1 | . | . | TGCGCCAGCAGCCCGCGAGGGGGTCCCCATTCCGGGGAGCTGTTTTTT | CASSPRGGPHSGELFF
TRBJ1-5 | TRBV20-1 | few | . | TGCAGTGTCTGGCTCCGGGCTAGCAATCAGCCCCAGCATTTT | CSVWLRASNQPQHF
TRBJ2-7 | TRBV28 | many | TRBD1 | TGTGCCAGCAGTGCCCCCGGGACAGGGGGGTACGAGCAGTACTTC | CASSAPGTGGYEQYF
TRBJ2-1 | TRBV7-2 | few | . | TGTGCCAGCAGCTTAGCCACGGGAATCTCCTACAATGAGCAGTTCTTC | CASSLATGISYNEQFF
TRBJ1-4 | TRBV7-6 | . | TRBD1 | TGTGCCAGCAGCCGGGGACAGCAGAATGAAAAACTGTTTTTT | CASSRGQQNEKLFF
TRBJ1-5 | TRBV20-1 | . | TRBD1 | TGCAGTGCTCGGGACAGCATTTATAGCAATCAGCCCCAGCATTTT | CSARDSIYSNQPQHF
TRBJ2-1 | TRBV19 | . | . | TGTGCCAGTAGTATACGTGGGAGGTCGGTCAATGAGCAGTTCTTC | CASSIRGRSVNEQFF
TRBJ2-5 | TRBV7-9 | many | . | TGTGCCAGCAGCTTCTTACAGGGTCGGGAGACCCAGTACTTC | CASSFLQGRETQYF
TRBJ2-1 | TRBV28 | few | . | TGTGCCAGCAGCCCCCCCCAGATTCCCCTCTCCTTC | CASSPPQIPLSF
TRBJ1-6 | TRBV7-8 | few | . | TGTGCCAGCAGCTCCCGGGACTTTAATTCACCCCTCCACTTT | CASSSRDFNSPLHF
TRBJ2-6 | TRBV5-1 | many | . | TGCGCCAGCACTGAGGTCTCTGGGGCCAACGTCCTGACTTTC | CASTEVSGANVLTF
TRBJ2-2 | TRBV12-3/TRBV12-4 | few | TRBD2 | TGTGCCAGCAGTGTGACTAGCGGGAACACCGGGGAGCTGTTTTTT | CASSVTSGNTGELFF
TRBJ2-1 | TRBV6-2/TRBV6-3 | . | TRBD2 | TGTGCCAGCAGTTACGGGGTAGCGGGAGGTGAGAATGAGCAGTTCTTC | CASSYGVAGGENEQFF
TRBJ1-4 | TRBV2 | few | . | TGTGCCAGCCACCCCCAGGGGTCTAGTAATGAAAAACTGTTTTTT | CASHPQGSSNEKLFF
TRBJ2-2 | TRBV14 | few | . | TGTGCCAGCAGCCAAGATTGGCCCTACCCTAACACCGGGGAGCTGTTTTTT | CASSQDWPYPNTGELFF
TRBJ2-7 | TRBV6-2/TRBV6-3 | . | . | TGTGCCAGCAGCCAAGGATTCGCGGTGTCCTACGAGCAGTACTTC | CASSQGFAVSYEQYF
TRBJ2-7 | TRBV11-2 | few | TRBD1 | TGTGCCAGCAGCACCCGGACAGGCCAGCCTTACGAGCAGTACTTC | CASSTRTGQPYEQYF
TRBJ1-1 | TRBV10-2 | . | . | TGCGCCAGCAGACCCGACAGAGTTAGGACCGCTGAAGCTTTCTTT | CASRPDRVRTAEAFF
TRBJ2-7 | TRBV7-2 | . | . | TGTGCCAGCAGCTCCGAGCGGCTAGCGACTTACGAGCAGTACTTC | CASSSERLATYEQYF